This T cell receptor (beta chain) was retrieved from a study of blood T cells in healthy people across ages. Regarding the study as a whole: Aged donors had fewer naive CD4+ cells and lower diversity than long-lived donors. Age brought a roughly linear fall in TCR beta diversity measured per million T cells.

Through a sample-barcoded 5' primer and a J-beta primer mix, a second PCR was run for roughly 6 to 11 cycles. MiXCR, run by TCRdb on the 5' RACE reads, gives a single entry per CDR3 protein. The table has 750,000 to 950,000 distinct CDR3 sequences, almost 30% seen once; the top ten hold 10%. This clonotype has at least ten counts. The antigen is undetermined. These data were also filed under a second study, of T cells of mothers and their children. That report adds: Mothers gave over 8.5 million TCR beta CDR3 reads each, and children several million each.

The sequencing sample was made of blood. This clonotype was sampled from a woman aged 40-49 years in good health.

CDR3 residues: CASSLVGGQETQYF. The CDR3 DNA reads TGCGCCAGCAGCTTGGTGGGGGGGCAAGAGACCCAGTACTTC. The genes are TRBV5-1 and TRBJ2-5; TRBD2 aligns across 7 bases. The CDR3 has 14 residues. The germline V gene encodes CDR1 SGHRS and CDR2 YFSETQ. The trim removed 0 bases at V and 2 bases at J, leaving 1 base unmatched.